This paragraph covers one TCR beta chain sequence. The specificity of this receptor is unknown. The record has no base qualities; no much larger clone is one base away. Genomic DNA served as template for TCR beta VDJ combination and CDR3 sequence profiling. An Illumina HiSeq 2000 was used for TCR repertoire sequencing. In the original analysis: TRBV/TRBJ rearrangement plots, CDR3 size and DJ length profiles, and Simpson's diversity index were used to assess repertoires. The most abundant DNA sequence in the deep sequencing data was defined as the immunodominant clone. CDR3 amino acid sequences were checked for sharing across subjects and were also compared against the VDJdb database and published repertoires. The raw public data were reprocessed by TCRdb itself: fastp quality trimming at Q25, MiXCR clonotype calling, in-frame beta chains only. Identical CDR3 protein sequences are pooled into one entry, listed with their most common genes and DNA. TCRdb, not the authors, supplied the V and J calls. This sample is represented by about 160,000 distinct CDR3 sequences; less than 60% of them were singletons. Less than 3% of the sample belongs to the ten largest clones.

The record originates from a study of CD8+CD57+ T cells in acquired aplastic anemia (dated by TCRdb to 2017 to 2018). General notes on the study: Extracted DNA from sorted CD4+ and CD8+ cells averaged around 3.2 ug, ranging from about 0.19 to 30 ug. CD8+CD57+ expansion was defined as frequency above the mean frequency observed in healthy subjects. Study-level results and caveats: Patients and healthy controls showed no significant difference in CD8+ Simpson's diversity (P=0.060). Approximately 31 CD8+ CDR3 sequences were found in both patients and controls but appeared to be highly expressed in patients and within the immunodominant clones of the patients.

CDR1 and CDR2 (LNHDA, SQIVND) derive from the germline V gene (reference sequence). After removal of 3 bases from V and 4 bases from J, the junction retains 3 bases not matched to a gene. The CDR3 spans 14 residues, from the cysteine through the phenylalanine. The kept DNA is CDR3 alone, 42 bases in frame from the first base. Patients chosen for sequencing had shown expansion of CD8+CD57+ cells by flow cytometry. Every patient had a diagnosis of severe acquired aplastic anemia based on International Study of Aplastic Anemia and Agranulocytosis and Camitta criteria. Patients had received no therapy at the time of blood sampling. TCR repertoires of sorted CD4+ and CD8+ blood T cells from severe aplastic anemia patients and healthy subjects were deep-sequenced in the study. In the USA, patient enrollment took place under clinicaltrials.gov protocols 00001620, 01623167, 00001397, 00071045, 00081523 and 00961064. Ficoll-Paque density gradient centrifugation was used to isolate peripheral blood mononuclear cells. CD4+ and CD8+ T cells were sorted by FACS or magnetic beads before DNA extraction.

This receptor was identified in a human donor with aplastic anemia. The chain employs TRBV19 and TRBJ2-7; TRBD2 fits 10 bases in the junction. Sequencing was carried out using sorted CD4+, CD8+, or CD8+CD57+ T cells (not recorded which) from PBMCs. The CDR3 protein sequence reads: CASSIVLAGYEQYF. The nucleotide sequence reads TGTGCCAGTAGTATTGTACTAGCGGGATACGAGCAGTACTTC.